A selection of T cell receptor beta chains follows, all from one sample in a study of blood T cell repertoires in COVID-19. Assay used: immunoSEQ multiplex PCR; TCRdb lists only in-frame clones, some missing. The table lists 100,000 to 150,000 clones, around 77% of them singletons. Source material: peripheral blood. The receptor source for this set is a human donor in a cohort sampled during active COVID-19. The CDR3 runs from the conserved cysteine through the conserved F or W. Each record gives: V gene, D gene, J gene, clone size, CDR3 DNA, CDR3 protein. The D gene is left open where the match is weak. Expanded clones are given a class, and other clones once, few, many or no size at all.

>TRBV2|.|TRBJ1-1|.
TGTGCCAGCAGCCATACAGGGAACACTGAAGCTTTCTTT
CASSHTGNTEAFF
>TRBV27|.|TRBJ1-1|.
TGTGCCAGCAGCCGGGCGGGGGGGGCGACTGAAGCTTTCTTT
CASSRAGGATEAFF
>TRBV27|TRBD1|TRBJ1-6|.
TGTGCCAGCAGTTTAGGACAGGGGCCTAATTCACCCCTCCACTTT
CASSLGQGPNSPLHF
>TRBV9|.|TRBJ2-3|.
TGTGCCAGCAGCGTAGGGGGCGGTGGGGTGGTAACAGATACGCAGTATTTT
CASSVGGGGVVTDTQYF
>TRBV6-2/TRBV6-3|TRBD1|TRBJ1-5|.
TGTGCCAGCAGTTACGGTAGGGCAGGGGGTCAGCCCCAGCATTTT
CASSYGRAGGQPQHF
>TRBV4-1|TRBD2|TRBJ2-3|few
TGCGCCAGCAGGAGGGCGACTAGCGGGAGCACAGATACGCAGTATTTT
CASRRATSGSTDTQYF
>TRBV2|.|TRBJ2-7|few
TGTGCCAGCAGTGGGGACACGACCTACGAGCAGTACTTC
CASSGDTTYEQYF
>TRBV27|TRBD1|TRBJ1-2|.
TGTGCCAGCAGCATAAGAGGGGGCGCATCTACTAACTATGGCTACACCTTC
CASSIRGGASTNYGYTF
>TRBV5-1|.|TRBJ1-5|.
TGCGCCAGCAGCTTGGGGGACACTAGCAATCAGCCCCAGCATTTT
CASSLGDTSNQPQHF
>TRBV28|.|TRBJ2-7|.
TGTGCCAGCAGTTTTCAGGCAGGGTACTACGAGCAGTACTTC
CASSFQAGYYEQYF
>TRBV5-1|TRBD2|TRBJ2-7|.
TGCGCCAGCAGCCTCTTGAGGGAGGGCCGCCACGAGCAGTACTTC
CASSLLREGRHEQYF
>TRBV13|TRBD1|TRBJ2-7|.
TGTGCCAGCAGCCCTACAGGGGGAATTCTTGACGAGCAGTACTTC
CASSPTGGILDEQYF
>TRBV19|.|TRBJ1-2|.
TGTGCCAGTAGTCCCGGGTTCCAAGGGGACTATGGCTACACCTTC
CASSPGFQGDYGYTF
>TRBV7-9|TRBD2|TRBJ2-6|few
TGTGCCAGCAGCTTTTCCCCGGGAGGGCCCTCTGGGGCCAACGTCCTGACTTTC
CASSFSPGGPSGANVLTF
>TRBV18|.|TRBJ2-7|.
TGTGCCAGCTCACCAGGGCAGACGATCTACGAGCAGTACTTC
CASSPGQTIYEQYF
>TRBV5-6|.|TRBJ2-7|.
TGTGCCAGCAGCTGGAACGCAGGGTCGAGTGAGCAGTACTTC
CASSWNAGSSEQYF
>TRBV3-1/TRBV3-2|TRBD2|TRBJ2-7|.
TGTGCCAGCAGCCAAGGGACTAGGATCTACGAGCAGTACTTC
CASSQGTRIYEQYF
>TRBV6-5|.|TRBJ2-7|once
TGTGCCAGCAGCCTCGGACAGCCCTACGAGCAGTACTTC
CASSLGQPYEQYF
>TRBV13|TRBD2|TRBJ2-7|once
TGTGCCAGCAGCCCCGGTAGCGGGAGTTCCTACGAGCAGTACTTC
CASSPGSGSSYEQYF
>TRBV28|.|TRBJ2-1|.
TGTGCCAGCAGTTTAGGCATCAGTGCCAGCGGGCTGTACAATGAGCAGTTCTTC
CASSLGISASGLYNEQFF